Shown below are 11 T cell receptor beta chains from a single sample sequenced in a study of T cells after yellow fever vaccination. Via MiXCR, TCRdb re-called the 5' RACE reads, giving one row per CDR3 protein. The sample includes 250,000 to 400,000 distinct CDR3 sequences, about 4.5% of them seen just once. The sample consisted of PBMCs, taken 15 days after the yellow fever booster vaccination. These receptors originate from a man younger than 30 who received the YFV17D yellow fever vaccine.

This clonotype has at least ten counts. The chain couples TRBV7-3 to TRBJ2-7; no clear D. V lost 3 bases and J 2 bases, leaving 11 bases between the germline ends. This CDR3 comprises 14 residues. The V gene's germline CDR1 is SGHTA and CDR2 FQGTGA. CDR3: CASSLYARPYEQYF. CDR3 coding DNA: TGTGCCAGCAGCTTGTACGCTAGGCCCTACGAGCAGTACTTC.

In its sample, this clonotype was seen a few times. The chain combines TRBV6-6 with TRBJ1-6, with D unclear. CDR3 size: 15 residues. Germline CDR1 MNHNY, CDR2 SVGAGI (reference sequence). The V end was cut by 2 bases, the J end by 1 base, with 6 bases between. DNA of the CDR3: TGTGCCAGCAGTTACAGGGAATCCTATAATTCACCCCTCCACTTT. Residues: CASSYRESYNSPLHF.

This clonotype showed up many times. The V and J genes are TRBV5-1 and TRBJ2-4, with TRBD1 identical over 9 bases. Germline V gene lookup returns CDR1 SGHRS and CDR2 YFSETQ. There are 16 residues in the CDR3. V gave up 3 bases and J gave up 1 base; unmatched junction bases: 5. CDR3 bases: TGCGCCAGCAGCTGGGGACAGGGCACCGCCAAAAACATTCAGTACTTC. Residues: CASSWGQGTAKNIQYF.

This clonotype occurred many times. The CDR3 DNA reads as TGTGCCAGCAGCCCAAGCGGTCGGACAGGGCTTGGGGATGGTCACGAGCAGTACTTC. This encodes CASSPSGRTGLGDGHEQYF. This chain uses TRBV9 with TRBJ2-7, with 8 bases identical to TRBD1. Looked up from germline, CDR1 is SGDLS and CDR2 is YYNGEE. This CDR3 has 19 amino acids. V lost 4 bases to trimming and J lost 5 bases; unmatched junction nucleotides: 23.

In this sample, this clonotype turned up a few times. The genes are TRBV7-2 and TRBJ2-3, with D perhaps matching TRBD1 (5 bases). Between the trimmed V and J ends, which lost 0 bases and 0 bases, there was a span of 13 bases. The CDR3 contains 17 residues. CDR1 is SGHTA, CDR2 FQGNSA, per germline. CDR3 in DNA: TGTGCCAGCAGCTTAGCTCAGACAGACTCTAGCACAGATACGCAGTATTTT. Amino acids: CASSLAQTDSSTDTQYF.

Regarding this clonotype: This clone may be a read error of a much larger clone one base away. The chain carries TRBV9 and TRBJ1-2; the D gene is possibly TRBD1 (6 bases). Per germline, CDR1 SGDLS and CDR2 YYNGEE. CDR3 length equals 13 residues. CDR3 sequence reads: CASSVGQENGFTF. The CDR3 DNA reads TGTGCCAGCAGCGTAGGACAGGAAAATGGCTTCACCTTC.

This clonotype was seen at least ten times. As DNA, the CDR3 is TGTGCCACCCGGGACAGGGTTATCTACGAGCAGTACTTC. Residues: CATRDRVIYEQYF. This chain links TRBV6-2 or TRBV6-3 with TRBJ2-7; 9 bases line up with TRBD1. CDR1 is MNHEY and CDR2 is SVGEGT in the germline V gene. The CDR3 runs 13 residues. Trimming at V came to 10 bases and at J to 3 bases, leaving 7 bases not matched to a gene.

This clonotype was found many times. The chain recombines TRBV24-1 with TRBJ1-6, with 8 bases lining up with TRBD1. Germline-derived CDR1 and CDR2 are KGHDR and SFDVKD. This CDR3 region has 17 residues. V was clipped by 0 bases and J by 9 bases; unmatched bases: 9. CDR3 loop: CATSDLPLDRAVSPLHF. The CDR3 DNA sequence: TGTGCCACCAGTGATTTGCCGCTGGACAGGGCCGTTTCACCCCTCCACTTT.

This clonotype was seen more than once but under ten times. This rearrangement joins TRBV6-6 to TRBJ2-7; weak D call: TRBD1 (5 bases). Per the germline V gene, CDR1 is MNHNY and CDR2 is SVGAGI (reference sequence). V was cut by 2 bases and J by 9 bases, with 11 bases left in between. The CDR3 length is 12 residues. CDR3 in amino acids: CASSYPQGGQYV. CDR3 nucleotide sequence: TGTGCCAGCAGTTACCCTCAGGGCGGGCAGTACGTC.

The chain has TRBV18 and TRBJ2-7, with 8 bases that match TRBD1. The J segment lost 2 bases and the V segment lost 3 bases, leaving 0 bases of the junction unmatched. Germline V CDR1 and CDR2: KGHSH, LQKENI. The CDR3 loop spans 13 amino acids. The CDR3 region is CASSPRGPYEQYF. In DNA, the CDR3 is TGTGCCAGCTCACCCAGGGGGCCCTACGAGCAGTACTTC.

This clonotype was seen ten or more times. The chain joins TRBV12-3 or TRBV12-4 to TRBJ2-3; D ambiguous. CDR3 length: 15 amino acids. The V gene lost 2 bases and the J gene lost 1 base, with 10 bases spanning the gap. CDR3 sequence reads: CASSLFPAGTDTQYF. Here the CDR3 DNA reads TGTGCCAGCAGTTTATTCCCGGCGGGCACAGATACGCAGTATTTT.